This paragraph reports one T cell receptor beta chain. The sample belongs to a study of cytomegalovirus exposure and HLA in healthy donors. The germline V gene encodes CDR1 SGHRS and CDR2 YFSETQ. The CDR3 contains 15 residues. Trimming took 1 base from V and 9 from J; bases not matched to a gene: 4. The PCR ran on 60 Vbeta and 13 Jbeta primers. Sequencing used immunoSEQ multiplex PCR; TCRdb keeps in-frame clones, though not all of them. The sample consists of fewer than 200,000 clones, about 83% of them appearing once. The chain recombines TRBV5-1 with TRBJ2-1; 13 positions match TRBD2. The sequenced material came from PBMCs. The TCR comes from a female donor in good health and CMV-seronegative. In DNA form, the CDR3 reads TGCGCCAGCAGCTTGACTAGCGGGGGGGGTATTGAGCAGTTCTTC. It yields the protein CASSLTSGGGIEQFF.